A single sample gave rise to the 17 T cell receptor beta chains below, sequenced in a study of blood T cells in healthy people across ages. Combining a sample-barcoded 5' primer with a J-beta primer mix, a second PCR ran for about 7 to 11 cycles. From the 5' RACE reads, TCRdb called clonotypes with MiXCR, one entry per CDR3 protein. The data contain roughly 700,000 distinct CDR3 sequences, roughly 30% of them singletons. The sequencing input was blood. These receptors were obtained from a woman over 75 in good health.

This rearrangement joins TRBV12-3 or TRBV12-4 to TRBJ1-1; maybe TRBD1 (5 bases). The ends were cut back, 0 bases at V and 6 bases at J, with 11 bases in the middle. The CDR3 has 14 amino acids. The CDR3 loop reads CASSLAGGTAEAFF. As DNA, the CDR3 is TGTGCCAGCAGTTTAGCTGGAGGGACGGCTGAAGCTTTCTTT.

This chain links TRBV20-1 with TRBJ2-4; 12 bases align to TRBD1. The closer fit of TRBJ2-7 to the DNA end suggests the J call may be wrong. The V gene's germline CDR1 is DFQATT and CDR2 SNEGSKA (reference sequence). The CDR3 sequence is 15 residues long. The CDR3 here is CSASSPGQGAHEQYF. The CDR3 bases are TGCAGTGCTTCTTCTCCGGGACAGGGGGCACACGAGCAGTACTTC.

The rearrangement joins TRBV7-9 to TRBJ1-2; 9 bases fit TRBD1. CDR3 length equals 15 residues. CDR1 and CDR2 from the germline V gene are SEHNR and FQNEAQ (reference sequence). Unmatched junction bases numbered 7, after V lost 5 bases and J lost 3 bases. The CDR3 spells CASSLNRGRDYGYTF. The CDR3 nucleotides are TGTGCCAGCAGCCTCAACAGGGGGCGCGACTATGGCTACACCTTC.

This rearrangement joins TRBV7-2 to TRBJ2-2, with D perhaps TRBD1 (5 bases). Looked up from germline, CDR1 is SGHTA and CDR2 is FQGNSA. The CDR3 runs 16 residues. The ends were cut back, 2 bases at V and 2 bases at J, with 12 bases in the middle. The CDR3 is CASSLNPQGNTGELFF. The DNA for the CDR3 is TGTGCCAGCAGCTTAAATCCCCAGGGAAACACCGGGGAGCTGTTTTTT. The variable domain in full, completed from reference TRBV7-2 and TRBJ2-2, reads GAGVSQSPSNKVTEKGKDVELRCDPISGHTALYWYRQSLGQGLEFLIYFQGNSAPDKSGLPSDRFSAERTGGSVSTLTIQRTQQEDSAVYLCASSLNPQGNTGELFFGEGSRLTVL.

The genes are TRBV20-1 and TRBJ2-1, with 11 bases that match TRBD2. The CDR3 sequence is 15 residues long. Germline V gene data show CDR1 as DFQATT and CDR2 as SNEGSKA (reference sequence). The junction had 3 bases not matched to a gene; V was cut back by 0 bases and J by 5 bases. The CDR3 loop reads CSARDLAGGHNEQFF. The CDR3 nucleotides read TGCAGTGCTAGAGATCTAGCGGGGGGACACAATGAGCAGTTCTTC.

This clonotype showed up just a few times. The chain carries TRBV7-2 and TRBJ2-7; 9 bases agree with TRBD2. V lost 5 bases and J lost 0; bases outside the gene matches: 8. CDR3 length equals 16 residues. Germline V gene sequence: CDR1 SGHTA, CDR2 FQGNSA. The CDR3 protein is CASSLRTSAGSYEQYF. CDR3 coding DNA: TGTGCCAGCAGCCTACGGACTAGCGCAGGCTCCTACGAGCAGTACTTC. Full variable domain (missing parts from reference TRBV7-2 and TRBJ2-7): GAGVSQSPSNKVTEKGKDVELRCDPISGHTALYWYRQSLGQGLEFLIYFQGNSAPDKSGLPSDRFSAERTGGSVSTLTIQRTQQEDSAVYLCASSLRTSAGSYEQYFGPGTRLTVT.

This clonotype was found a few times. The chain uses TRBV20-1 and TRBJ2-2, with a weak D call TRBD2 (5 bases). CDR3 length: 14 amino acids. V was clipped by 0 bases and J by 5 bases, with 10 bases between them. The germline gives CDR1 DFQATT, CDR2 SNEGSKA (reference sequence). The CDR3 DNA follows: TGCAGTGCTAGAGATGAGAGGGTGACCGGGGAGCTGTTTTTT. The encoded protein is CSARDERVTGELFF.

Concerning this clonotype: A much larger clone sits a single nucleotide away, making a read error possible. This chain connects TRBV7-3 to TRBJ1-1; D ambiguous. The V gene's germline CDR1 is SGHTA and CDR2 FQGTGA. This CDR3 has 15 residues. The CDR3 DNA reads TGTGCCTGCAGCTTAAAACCGGCCAGCAACACTGAAGCTTTCTTT. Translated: CACSLKPASNTEAFF.

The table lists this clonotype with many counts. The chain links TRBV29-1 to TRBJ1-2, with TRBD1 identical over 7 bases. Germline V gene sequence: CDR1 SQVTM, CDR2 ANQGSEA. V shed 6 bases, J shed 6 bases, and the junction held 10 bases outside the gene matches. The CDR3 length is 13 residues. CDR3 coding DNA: TGCAGCGTCGATAGCACAGGGGCAAATGGCTACACCTTC. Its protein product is CSVDSTGANGYTF.

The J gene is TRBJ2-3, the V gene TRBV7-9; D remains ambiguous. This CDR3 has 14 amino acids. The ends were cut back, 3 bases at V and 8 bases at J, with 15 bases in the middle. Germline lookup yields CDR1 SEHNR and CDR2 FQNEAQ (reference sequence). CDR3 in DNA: TGTGCCAGCAGCTTGGACCAGGCGTCAGGTACGCAGTATTTT. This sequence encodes CASSLDQASGTQYF.

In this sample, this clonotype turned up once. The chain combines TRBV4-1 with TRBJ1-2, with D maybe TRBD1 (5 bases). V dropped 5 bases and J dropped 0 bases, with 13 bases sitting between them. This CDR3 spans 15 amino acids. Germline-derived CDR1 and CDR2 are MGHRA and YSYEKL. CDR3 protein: CASSKDQGANYGYTF. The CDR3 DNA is TGCGCCAGCAGCAAGGACCAGGGAGCTAACTATGGCTACACCTTC.

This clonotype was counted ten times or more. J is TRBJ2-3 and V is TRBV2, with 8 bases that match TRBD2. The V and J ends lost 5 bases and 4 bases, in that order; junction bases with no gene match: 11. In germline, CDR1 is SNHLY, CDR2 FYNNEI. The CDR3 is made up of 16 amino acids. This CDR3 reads CASSSRGLGGADTQYF. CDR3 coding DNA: TGTGCCAGCAGTTCCCGGGGACTAGGAGGGGCAGATACGCAGTATTTT.

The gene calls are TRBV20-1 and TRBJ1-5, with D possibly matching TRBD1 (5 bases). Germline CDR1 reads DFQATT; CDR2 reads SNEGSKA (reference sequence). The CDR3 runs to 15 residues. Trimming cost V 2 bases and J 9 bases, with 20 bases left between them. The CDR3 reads CSARPLGQESRPQHF. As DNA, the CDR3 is TGCAGTGCTAGACCCCTTGGACAAGAATCCCGGCCCCAGCATTTT.

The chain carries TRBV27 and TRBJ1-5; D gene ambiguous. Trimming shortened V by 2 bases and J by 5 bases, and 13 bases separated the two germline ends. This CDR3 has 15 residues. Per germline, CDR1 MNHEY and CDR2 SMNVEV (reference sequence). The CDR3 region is CASSLPLGTHQPQHF. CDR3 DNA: TGTGCCAGCAGTTTACCCCTGGGCACCCATCAGCCCCAGCATTTT.

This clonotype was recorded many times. The DNA for the CDR3 is TGTGCCAGCAGTGGCGGACAGGAACTCTCCTACGAGCAGTACTTC. It yields the protein CASSGGQELSYEQYF. V gene TRBV2 combines with J gene TRBJ2-7, with 7 bases that match TRBD1. This CDR3 is 15 amino acids long. CDR1 SNHLY and CDR2 FYNNEI come from the germline V gene. V shed 4 bases, J shed 0 bases, and the junction held 6 bases outside the gene matches.

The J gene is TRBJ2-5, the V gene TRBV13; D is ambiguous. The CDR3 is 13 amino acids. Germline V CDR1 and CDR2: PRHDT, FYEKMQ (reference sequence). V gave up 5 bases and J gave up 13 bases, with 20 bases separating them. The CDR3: CASSVKGLPQPYF. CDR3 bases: TGTGCCAGCAGCGTAAAAGGCCTCCCTCAGCCGTACTTC.

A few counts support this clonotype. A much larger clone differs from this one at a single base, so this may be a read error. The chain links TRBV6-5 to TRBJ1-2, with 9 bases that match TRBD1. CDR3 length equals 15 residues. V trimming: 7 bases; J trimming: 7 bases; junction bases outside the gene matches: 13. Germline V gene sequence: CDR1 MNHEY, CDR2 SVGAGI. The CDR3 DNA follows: TGTGCCAGCACCCGGTCCGGGACAGGGCGTTGTGGCTACACCTTC. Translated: CASTRSGTGRCGYTF.